Shown below are 5 T cell receptor beta chains from a single sample sequenced in a study of T cells in localized non-small cell lung cancer. Only in-frame clones appear in the TCRdb table, and some are missing; sequencing was by immunoSEQ multiplex PCR. The repertoire consists of about 40,000 clones, with 81% occurring once and the leading ten covering around 7.5%. Sequenced here: peripheral blood mononuclear cells, sampled before any cancer treatment. The source of these receptors is a male donor aged 60 or older with stage II lung adenocarcinoma.

The chain has TRBV11-3 and TRBJ2-3, with D possibly matching TRBD2 (6 bases). Germline lookup yields CDR1 SGHNT and CDR2 YENEEA. CDR3 length: 15 residues. Trimming removed 0 bases from V and 3 bases from J, with 10 bases in between. This chain's CDR3 is CASSLDGSLTDTQYF. CDR3 nucleotides: TGTGCCAGCAGCTTAGACGGGAGCTTAACAGATACGCAGTATTTT.

V gene TRBV7-3 combines with J gene TRBJ1-1, with 9 bases fitting TRBD1. The germline V gene has CDR1 SGHTA and CDR2 FQGTGA. V was pared by 5 bases and J by 5 bases, with 6 bases of the junction left unmatched. The CDR3 runs to 14 residues. CDR3 bases: TGTGCCAGCAGCCCACAGGGGGCCGGGACTGAAGCTTTCTTT. Translated: CASSPQGAGTEAFF.

The V call is TRBV15, the J call TRBJ1-1; possibly TRBD1 for D (5 bases). Per germline, CDR1 LNHNV and CDR2 YYDKDF (reference sequence). Trimming stripped 5 bases from V and 0 bases from J, with 16 bases between. The CDR3 covers 16 residues. DNA of the CDR3: TGTGCCACCAGCCCCGCGGGGGGGAGGGTGAACACTGAAGCTTTCTTT. This translates into CATSPAGGRVNTEAFF.

The gene calls are TRBV12-5 and TRBJ2-7, with 9 bases fitting TRBD1. The CDR3 extends over 17 amino acids. V lost 0 bases and J lost 3; bases outside the gene matches: 9. In germline, CDR1 is LGHNT, CDR2 FRNRAP. CDR3 in amino acids: CASGLVTGQGTDYEQYF. The CDR3, as DNA: TGTGCTAGTGGTTTGGTGACCGGACAGGGGACGGACTACGAGCAGTACTTC.

This clone was detected a few times. J is TRBJ1-1 and V is TRBV4-1; D gene unclear. The germline V gene encodes CDR1 MGHRA and CDR2 YSYEKL. V lost 4 bases, J lost 1 base, and 1 base lay in between. The CDR3 is 11 residues long. In nucleotides, the CDR3 is TGCGCCAGCAGCCGGAACACTGAAGCTTTCTTT. Encoded protein: CASSRNTEAFF.